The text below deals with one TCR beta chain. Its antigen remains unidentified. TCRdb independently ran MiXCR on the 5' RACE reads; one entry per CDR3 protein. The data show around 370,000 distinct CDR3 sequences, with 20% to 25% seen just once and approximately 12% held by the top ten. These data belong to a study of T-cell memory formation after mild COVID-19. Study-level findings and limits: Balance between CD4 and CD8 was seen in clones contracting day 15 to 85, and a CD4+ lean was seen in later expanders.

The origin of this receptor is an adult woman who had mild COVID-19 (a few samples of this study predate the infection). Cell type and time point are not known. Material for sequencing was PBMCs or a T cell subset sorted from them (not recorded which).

DNA of the CDR3: TGTGCCAGCAGCCAGGCCAGGGGGCGAGAGACCCAGTACTTC. Amino acid sequence: CASSQARGRETQYF. The chain employs TRBV7-2 and TRBJ2-5; 8 bases agree with TRBD1. This CDR3 contains 14 residues. V was pared by 5 bases and J by 4 bases, with 6 bases of the junction left unmatched. Per the germline V gene, CDR1 is SGHTA and CDR2 is FQGNSA.